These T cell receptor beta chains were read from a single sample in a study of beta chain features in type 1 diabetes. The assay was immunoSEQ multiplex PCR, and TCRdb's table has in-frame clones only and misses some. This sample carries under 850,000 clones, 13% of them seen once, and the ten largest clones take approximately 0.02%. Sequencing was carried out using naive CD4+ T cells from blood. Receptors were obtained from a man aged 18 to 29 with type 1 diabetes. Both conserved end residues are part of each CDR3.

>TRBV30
CAWSVGQFHIQPQHF
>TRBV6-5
CASRGGGPADTQYF
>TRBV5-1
CASSFDRDIQYF
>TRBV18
CASSPEEDQPQHF
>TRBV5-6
CASSSAGIGGEQYF
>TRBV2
CASRSGGTGKKLFF
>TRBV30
CAWSGTTYEQYF
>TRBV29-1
CSVEPRVAQDTEAFF
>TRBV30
CAWSRSAAPYNEQFF
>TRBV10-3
CAISSASNTGELFF
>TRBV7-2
CASSFGRQGWGTDTQYF
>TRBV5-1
CASSSTGGYEQYF
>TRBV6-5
CASHRPQETQYF
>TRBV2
CAREFSGANVLTF
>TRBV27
CASSFQGPNEKLFF
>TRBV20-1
CSAWRDGYTF